This T cell receptor beta chain originates from a study of blood T cell repertoires in COVID-19. Looking at the study overall: The United States, Italy and Spain were the sources of the acute and convalescent COVID-19 samples. Sample material is recorded as cDNA or gDNA derived from T cells, B-cell-depleted T cells, or PBMCs.

The CDR3 runs 19 residues. Germline CDR1 reads SGHDT; CDR2 reads YYEEEE. J gave up 3 bases and V 1 base, and 13 bases lay outside the gene matches. This clone was picked up a small number of times. Only in-frame clones appear in the TCRdb table, and some are missing; sequencing was by immunoSEQ multiplex PCR. The sample has 55,000 to 80,000 clones, approximately 86% seen once. The receptor's source is a man between 65 and 80 years old with acute or convalescent COVID-19. This chain joins TRBV5-6 and TRBJ2-7; 13 bases agree with TRBD2. The specimen sequenced was peripheral blood. The chain's CDR3 is CASSLPKGLAGLPIYEQYF. DNA of the CDR3: TGTGCCAGCAGCTTGCCTAAGGGACTAGCGGGACTACCTATCTACGAGCAGTACTTC.